The clone carrying this T cell receptor beta chain was observed a few times. Its antigen is unidentified. This entry comes from a study of graft-versus-host responses after intestinal transplantation. Study-level background: Anti-thymocyte globulin induction preceded roughly 3 years of tacrolimus and steroid maintenance in all recipients. Study outcomes and limitations: GvH clonotypes were identified within recipient marrow, with a subset emerging first in ileum or blood.

Data came from immunoSEQ multiplex PCR; TCRdb stores just in-frame clones and leaves some out. The table records 70,000 or so clones, roughly 84% of them present only once. The V end was cut by 5 bases, the J end by 3 bases, with 16 bases between. The CDR3 sequence is 15 residues long. The germline gives CDR1 MDHEN, CDR2 SYDVKM. The material was unstimulated CD4+ T cells sorted from spleen or lymph node cells, obtained before transplant. The rearrangement joins TRBV28 to TRBJ1-2; TRBD1 is a possible D gene (6 bases). This sequence was found in a human donor who was the organ donor for an intestinal transplant. CDR3 sequence (DNA): TGTGCCAGCAGTCCCACCGGCAGGGGATACTATGGCTACACCTTC. Its translation: CASSPTGRGYYGYTF.